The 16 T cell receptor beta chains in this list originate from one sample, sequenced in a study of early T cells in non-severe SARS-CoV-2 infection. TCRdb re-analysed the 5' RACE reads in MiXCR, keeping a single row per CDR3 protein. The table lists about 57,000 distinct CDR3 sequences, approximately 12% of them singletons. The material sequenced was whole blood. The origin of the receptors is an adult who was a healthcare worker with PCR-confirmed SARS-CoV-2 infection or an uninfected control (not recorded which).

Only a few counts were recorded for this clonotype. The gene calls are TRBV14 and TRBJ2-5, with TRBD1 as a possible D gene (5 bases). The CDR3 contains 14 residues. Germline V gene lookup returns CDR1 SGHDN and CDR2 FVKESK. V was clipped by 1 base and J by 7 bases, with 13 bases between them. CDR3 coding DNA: TGTGCCAGCAGCCAAGCTGGGGCCACGGGGACCCAGTACTTC. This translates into CASSQAGATGTQYF.

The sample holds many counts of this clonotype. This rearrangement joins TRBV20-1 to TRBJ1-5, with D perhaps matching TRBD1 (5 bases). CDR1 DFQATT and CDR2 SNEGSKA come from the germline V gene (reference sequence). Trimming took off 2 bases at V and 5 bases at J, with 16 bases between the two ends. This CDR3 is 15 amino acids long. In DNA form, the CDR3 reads TGCAGTGCTAGATATGGGGGGTATCGAGATCAGCCCCAGCATTTT. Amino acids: CSARYGGYRDQPQHF.

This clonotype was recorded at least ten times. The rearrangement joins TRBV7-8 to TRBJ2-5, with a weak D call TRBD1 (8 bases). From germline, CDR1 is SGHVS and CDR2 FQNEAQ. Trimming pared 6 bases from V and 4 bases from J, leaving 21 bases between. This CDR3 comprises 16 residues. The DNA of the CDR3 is TGTGCCAGCAGTCCAGACAGGGGAGGGTTTGGAGAGACCCAGTACTTC. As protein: CASSPDRGGFGETQYF.

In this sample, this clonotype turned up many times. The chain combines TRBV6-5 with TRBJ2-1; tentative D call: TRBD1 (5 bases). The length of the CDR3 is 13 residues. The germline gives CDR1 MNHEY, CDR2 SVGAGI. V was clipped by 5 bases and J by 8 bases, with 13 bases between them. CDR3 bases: TGTGCCAGCAGTCCCGGCAGGGTCCATGAGCAGTTCTTC. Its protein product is CASSPGRVHEQFF.

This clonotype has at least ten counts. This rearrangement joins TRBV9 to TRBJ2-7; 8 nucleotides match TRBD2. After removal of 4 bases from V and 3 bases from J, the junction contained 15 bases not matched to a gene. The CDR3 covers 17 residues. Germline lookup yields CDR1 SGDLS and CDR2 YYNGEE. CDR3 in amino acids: CASSPPLQRGPNYEQYF. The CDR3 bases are TGTGCCAGCAGCCCCCCCCTCCAGCGGGGGCCAAACTACGAGCAGTACTTC.

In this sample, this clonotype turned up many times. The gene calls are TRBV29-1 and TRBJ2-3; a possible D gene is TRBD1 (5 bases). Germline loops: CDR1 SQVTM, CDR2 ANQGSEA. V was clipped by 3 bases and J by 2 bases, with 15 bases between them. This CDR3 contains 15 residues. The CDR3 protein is CSVEKGPTYTDTQYF. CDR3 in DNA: TGCAGCGTTGAGAAGGGGCCGACTTACACAGATACGCAGTATTTT.

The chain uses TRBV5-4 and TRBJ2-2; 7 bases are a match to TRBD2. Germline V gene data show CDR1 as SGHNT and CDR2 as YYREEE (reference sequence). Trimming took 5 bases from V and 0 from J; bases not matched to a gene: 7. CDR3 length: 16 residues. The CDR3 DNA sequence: TGTGCCAGCAGAGTCGGAGCGGGGCCGAACACCGGGGAGCTGTTTTTT. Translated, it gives CASRVGAGPNTGELFF. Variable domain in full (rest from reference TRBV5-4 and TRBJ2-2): ETGVTQSPTHLIKTRGQQVTLRCSSQSGHNTVSWYQQALGQGPQFIFQYYREEENGRGNFPPRFSGLQFPNYSSELNVNALELDDSALYLCASRVGAGPNTGELFFGEGSRLTVL.

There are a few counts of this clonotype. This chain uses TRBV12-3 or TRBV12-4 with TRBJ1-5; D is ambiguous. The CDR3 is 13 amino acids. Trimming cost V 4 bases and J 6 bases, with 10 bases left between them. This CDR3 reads CASSSWGGQPQHF. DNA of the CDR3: TGTGCCAGCAGTTCGTGGGGAGGTCAGCCCCAGCATTTT.

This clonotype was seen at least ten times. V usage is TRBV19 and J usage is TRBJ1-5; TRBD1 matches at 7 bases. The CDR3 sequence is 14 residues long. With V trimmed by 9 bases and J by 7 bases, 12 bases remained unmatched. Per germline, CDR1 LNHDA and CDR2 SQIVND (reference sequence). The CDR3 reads CASTLTGLRQPQHF. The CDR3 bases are TGTGCCAGCACCCTGACAGGGTTGCGACAGCCCCAGCATTTT. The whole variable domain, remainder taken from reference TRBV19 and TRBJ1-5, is DGGITQSPKYLFRKEGQNVTLSCEQNLNHDAMYWYRQDPGQGLRLIYYSQIVNDFQKGDIAEGYSVSREKKESFPLTVTSAQKNPTAFYLCASTLTGLRQPQHFGDGTRLSIL.

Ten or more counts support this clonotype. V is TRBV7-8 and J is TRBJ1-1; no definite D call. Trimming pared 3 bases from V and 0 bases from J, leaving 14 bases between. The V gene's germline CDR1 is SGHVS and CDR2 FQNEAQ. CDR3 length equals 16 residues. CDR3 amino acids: CASSFSRAGMNTEAFF. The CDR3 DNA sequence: TGTGCCAGCAGCTTCTCAAGGGCGGGAATGAACACTGAAGCTTTCTTT.

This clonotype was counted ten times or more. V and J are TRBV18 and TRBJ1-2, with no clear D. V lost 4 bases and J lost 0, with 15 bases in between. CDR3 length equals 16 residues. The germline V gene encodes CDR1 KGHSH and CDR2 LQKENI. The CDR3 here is CASSLTAKQTNYGYTF. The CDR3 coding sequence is TGTGCCAGCTCACTTACGGCGAAGCAGACTAACTATGGCTACACCTTC.

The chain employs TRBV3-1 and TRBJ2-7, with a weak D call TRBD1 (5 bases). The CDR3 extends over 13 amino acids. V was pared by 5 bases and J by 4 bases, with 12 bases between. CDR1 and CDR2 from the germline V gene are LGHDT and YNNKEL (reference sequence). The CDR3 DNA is TGTGCCAGCAGCTCAGGGAAGAGGTACGAGCAGTACTTC. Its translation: CASSSGKRYEQYF.

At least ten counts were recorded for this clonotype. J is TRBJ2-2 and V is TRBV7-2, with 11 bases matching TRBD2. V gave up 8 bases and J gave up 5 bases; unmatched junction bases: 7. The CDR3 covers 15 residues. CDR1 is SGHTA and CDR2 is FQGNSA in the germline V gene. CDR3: CASRQGLAGTGELFF. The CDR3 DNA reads TGTGCCAGCCGTCAAGGACTAGCGGGTACCGGGGAGCTGTTTTTT.

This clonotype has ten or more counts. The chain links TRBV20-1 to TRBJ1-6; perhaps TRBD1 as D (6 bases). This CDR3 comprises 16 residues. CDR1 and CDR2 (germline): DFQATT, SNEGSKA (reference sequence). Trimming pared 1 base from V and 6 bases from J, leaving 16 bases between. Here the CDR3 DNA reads TGCAGTGCTAGAGGGGCAGGGGAGGTTCTTAATTCACCCCTCCACTTT. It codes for CSARGAGEVLNSPLHF.

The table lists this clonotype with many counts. The CDR3 DNA is TGTGCCAGCAGCCGTAACGACAGGGAGGAGACCCAGTACTTC. It specifies CASSRNDREETQYF. The chain has TRBV6-1 and TRBJ2-5, with 7 bases lining up with TRBD1. V shed 6 bases and J 5 bases; nucleotides not matched to a gene: 9. The CDR3 extends over 14 amino acids. The germline V gene has CDR1 MNHNS and CDR2 SASEGT.

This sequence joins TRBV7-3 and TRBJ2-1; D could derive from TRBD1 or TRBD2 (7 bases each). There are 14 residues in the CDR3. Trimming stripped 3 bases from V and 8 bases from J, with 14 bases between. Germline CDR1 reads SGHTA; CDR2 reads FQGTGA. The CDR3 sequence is CASSFQGEGYEQFF. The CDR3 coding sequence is TGTGCCAGCAGCTTTCAGGGGGAGGGGTATGAGCAGTTCTTC.